This TCR beta chain comes out of a study of graft-versus-host responses after intestinal transplantation. About the research overall: Transplants given to recipients were multivisceral, liver-intestinal, or isolated intestinal. The whole recipient group had anti-thymocyte globulin induction followed by tacrolimus and steroids for two to three years.

Libraries were prepared by immunoSEQ multiplex PCR; TCRdb keeps only in-frame clonotypes and omits some of them. The sample consists of about 86,000 clones, about 87% of them appearing once. The study's findings and limits: The study associated peak circulating GvH clone levels with early post-transplant HvG declines. Among recipient marrow samples, GvH clones were found; some appeared first in ileum or blood.

As regards this clone: Its antigen is unidentified.

Germline V gene sequence: CDR1 MNHEY, CDR2 SMNVEV (reference sequence). Trimming removed 6 bases from V and 0 bases from J, with 14 bases in between. This CDR3 has 15 amino acids. The source material was unstimulated CD4+ T cells sorted from spleen or lymph node cells, sampled before transplant. This chain links TRBV27 with TRBJ1-1, with D possibly TRBD1 on 6 matching bases. This sequence originates from a human donor who was the organ donor for an intestinal transplant. The CDR3 coding sequence is TGTGCCAGCAGAAGGCCGGGACAAATGAACACTGAAGCTTTCTTT. It translates to CASRRPGQMNTEAFF.